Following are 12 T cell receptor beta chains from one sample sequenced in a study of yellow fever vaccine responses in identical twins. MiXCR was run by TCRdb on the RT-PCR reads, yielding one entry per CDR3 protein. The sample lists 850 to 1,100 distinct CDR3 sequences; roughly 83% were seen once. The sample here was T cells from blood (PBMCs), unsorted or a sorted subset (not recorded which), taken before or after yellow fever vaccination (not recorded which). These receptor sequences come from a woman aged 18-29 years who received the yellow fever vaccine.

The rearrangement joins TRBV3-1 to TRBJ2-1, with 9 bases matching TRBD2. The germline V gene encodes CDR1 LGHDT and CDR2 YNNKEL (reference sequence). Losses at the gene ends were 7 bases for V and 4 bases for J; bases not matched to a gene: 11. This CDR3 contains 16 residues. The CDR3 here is CASTSGRLAGYNEQFF. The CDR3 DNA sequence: TGTGCCAGCACGTCGGGTCGGCTAGCGGGGTACAATGAGCAGTTCTTC.

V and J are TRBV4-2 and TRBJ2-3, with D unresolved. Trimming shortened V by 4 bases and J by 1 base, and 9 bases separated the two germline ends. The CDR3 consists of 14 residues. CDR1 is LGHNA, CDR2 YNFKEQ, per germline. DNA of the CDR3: TGTGCCAGCAGCCCCGATTTGGGCACAGATACGCAGTATTTT. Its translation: CASSPDLGTDTQYF.

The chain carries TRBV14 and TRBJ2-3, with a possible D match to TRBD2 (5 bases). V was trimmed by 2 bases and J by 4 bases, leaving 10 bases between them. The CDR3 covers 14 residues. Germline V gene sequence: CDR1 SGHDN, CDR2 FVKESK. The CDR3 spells CASSQFGVADTQYF. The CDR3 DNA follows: TGTGCCAGCAGCCAATTCGGGGTAGCAGATACGCAGTATTTT.

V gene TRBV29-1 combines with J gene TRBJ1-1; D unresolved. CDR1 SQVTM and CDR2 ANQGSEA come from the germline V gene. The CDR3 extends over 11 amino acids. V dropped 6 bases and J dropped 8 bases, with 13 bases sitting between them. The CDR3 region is CSVGIFQEAFF. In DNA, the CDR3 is TGCAGCGTCGGGATTTTTCAAGAAGCTTTCTTT.

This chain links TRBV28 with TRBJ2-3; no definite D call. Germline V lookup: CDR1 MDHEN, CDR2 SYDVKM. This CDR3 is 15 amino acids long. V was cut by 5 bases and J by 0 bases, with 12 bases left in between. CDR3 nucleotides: TGTGCCAGCAGTCTCCAGCTCACTAGCACAGATACGCAGTATTTT. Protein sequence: CASSLQLTSTDTQYF.

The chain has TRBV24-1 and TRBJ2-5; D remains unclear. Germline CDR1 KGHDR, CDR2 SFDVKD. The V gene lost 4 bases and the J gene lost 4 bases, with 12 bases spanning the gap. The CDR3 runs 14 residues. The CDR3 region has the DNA TGTGCCACCAGTGAGACCGGCCACGTAGAGACCCAGTACTTC. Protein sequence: CATSETGHVETQYF.

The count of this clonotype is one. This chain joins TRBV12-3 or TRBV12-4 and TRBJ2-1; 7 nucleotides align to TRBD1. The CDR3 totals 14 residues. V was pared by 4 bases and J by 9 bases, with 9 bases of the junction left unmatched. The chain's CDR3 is CASSSIRSGGEQFF. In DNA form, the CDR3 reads TGTGCCAGCAGTTCCATACGCTCAGGGGGTGAGCAGTTCTTC.

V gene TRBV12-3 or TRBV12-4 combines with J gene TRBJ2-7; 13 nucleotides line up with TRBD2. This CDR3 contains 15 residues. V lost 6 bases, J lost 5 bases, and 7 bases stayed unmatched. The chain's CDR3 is CASRSTSGRAHEQYF. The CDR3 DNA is TGTGCCAGCAGAAGCACTAGCGGGAGGGCCCACGAGCAGTACTTC.

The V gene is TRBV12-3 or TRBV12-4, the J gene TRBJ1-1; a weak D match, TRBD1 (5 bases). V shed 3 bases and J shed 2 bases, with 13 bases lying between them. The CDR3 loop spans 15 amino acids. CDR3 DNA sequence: TGTGCCAGCAGTTTCCGCAGGGAGGGAAACACTGAAGCTTTCTTT. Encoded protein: CASSFRREGNTEAFF.

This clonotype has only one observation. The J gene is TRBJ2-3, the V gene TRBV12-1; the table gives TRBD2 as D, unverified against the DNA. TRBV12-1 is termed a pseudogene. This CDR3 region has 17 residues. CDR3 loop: CASSEGTSGSSTDTQYF. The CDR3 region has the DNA TGTGCCAGCAGCGAGGGGACTAGCGGGAGTAGCACAGATACGCAGTATTTT.

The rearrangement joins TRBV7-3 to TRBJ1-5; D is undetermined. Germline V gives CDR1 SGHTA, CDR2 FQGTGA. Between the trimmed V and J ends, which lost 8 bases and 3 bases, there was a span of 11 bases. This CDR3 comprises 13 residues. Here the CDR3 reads CASSDGINQPQHF. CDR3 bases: TGTGCCAGCTCGGACGGGATCAATCAGCCCCAGCATTTT.

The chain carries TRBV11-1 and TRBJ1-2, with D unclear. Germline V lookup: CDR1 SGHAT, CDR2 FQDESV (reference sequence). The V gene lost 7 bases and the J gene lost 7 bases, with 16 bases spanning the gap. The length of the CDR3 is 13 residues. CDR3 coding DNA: TGTGCCAGCAAAGGGAGTCAGCTTGGTGGCTACACCTTC. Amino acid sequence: CASKGSQLGGYTF.